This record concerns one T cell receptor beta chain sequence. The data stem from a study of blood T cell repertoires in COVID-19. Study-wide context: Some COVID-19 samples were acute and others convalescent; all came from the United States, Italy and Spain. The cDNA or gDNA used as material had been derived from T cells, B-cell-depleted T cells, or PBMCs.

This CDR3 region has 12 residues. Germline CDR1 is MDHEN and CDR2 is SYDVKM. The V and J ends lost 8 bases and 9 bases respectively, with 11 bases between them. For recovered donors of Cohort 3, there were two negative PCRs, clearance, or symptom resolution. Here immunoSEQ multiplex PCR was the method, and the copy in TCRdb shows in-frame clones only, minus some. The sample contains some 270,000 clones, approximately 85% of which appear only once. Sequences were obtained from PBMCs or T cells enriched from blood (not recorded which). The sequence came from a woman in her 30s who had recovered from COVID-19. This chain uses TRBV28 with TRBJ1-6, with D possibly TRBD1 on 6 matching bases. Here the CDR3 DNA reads TGTGCCAGCGGATACAGGGCTTCACCCCTCCACTTT. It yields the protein CASGYRASPLHF.